The T cell receptor (beta chain) under discussion was sequenced for a study of blood T cells in healthy people across ages. Germline V gives CDR1 SGHRS, CDR2 YFSETQ. V shed 0 bases and J shed 4 bases, with 11 bases lying between them. The CDR3 loop spans 15 amino acids. Many counts were recorded for this clonotype. A second PCR, run for roughly 7 to 12 cycles, used a sample-barcoded 5' primer plus a J-beta primer mix. One entry per CDR3 protein results from TCRdb running MiXCR on the 5' RACE reads. The sample lists fewer than 2 million distinct CDR3 sequences; 35% to 50% were seen once. The V and J genes are TRBV5-1 and TRBJ2-1, with D possibly TRBD2 on 6 matching bases. Sequencing used blood. The receptor comes from a human donor in good health. Here the CDR3 reads CASSLEAGPYNEQFF. As DNA, the CDR3 is TGCGCCAGCAGCTTGGAGGCGGGGCCGTACAATGAGCAGTTCTTC.